This T cell receptor beta chain was profiled in a study of CD4 and CD8 cells across lung adenocarcinoma regions. The V gene lost 6 bases and the J gene lost 11 bases, with 28 bases spanning the gap. Germline-derived CDR1 and CDR2 are MNHEY and SMNVEV (reference sequence). This CDR3 has 16 residues. Each CDR3 protein is one row after TCRdb ran MiXCR on the PCR reads. Found here are about 12,000 distinct CDR3 sequences, 47% of them singletons; the top ten hold around 30%. Localized lung adenocarcinoma, a non-small cell lung cancer, affected the donors. V usage is TRBV27 and J usage is TRBJ2-5; the D call may be TRBD1 or TRBD2 (6 bases each). The sample was CD8+ T cells from the margin of a lung tumor. This sequence was found in a male donor with lung adenocarcinoma. The CD4 and CD8 labels of this study may be unreliable. The CDR3 region has the DNA TGTGCCAGCAGGGGGGGCGGGCCCGGGGACCCAGATACGCAGTACTTC. Translated: CASRGGGPGDPDTQYF.